The source of this T cell receptor beta chain is a study of blood T cells in healthy people across ages. Study results and limitations: Any changes in expanded clonotypes were possibly confounded, as donor CMV status remained unknown. Long-lived and aged donors differed, with more naive CD4+ cells and higher diversity in the long-lived.

The CDR3 extends over 15 amino acids. CDR1 MGHRA and CDR2 YSYEKL come from the germline V gene. V was clipped by 1 base and J by 4 bases, with 11 bases between them. Using a J-beta primer mix together with a sample-barcoded 5' primer, a second PCR was run for roughly 7 to 11 cycles. TCRdb used MiXCR to reprocess the 5' RACE reads, holding one entry per CDR3 protein. This sample has more than 600,000 distinct CDR3 sequences; 20% to 25% occur once, and the top ten carry more than 7.5%. Note on this clonotype: What it binds is not known.

These data were also reused for a study on T cells of mothers and their children. That paper notes: The second PCR's M1S primer added sample barcodes and 2-4 random nucleotides. Per mother, over 9 million TCR beta CDR3 reads were obtained; per child, roughly 2.9 million.

The chain has TRBV4-1 and TRBJ2-1; D remains ambiguous. The sequence came from a boy younger than 18 in good health. What was sequenced was blood. CDR3 amino acids: CASSQGPSIYNEQFF. For the CDR3, the DNA is TGCGCCAGCAGCCAAGGTCCCTCGATTTACAATGAGCAGTTCTTC.